This T cell receptor beta chain was recorded in a study of blood T cells in healthy people across ages. Study-level information: Template switching picked up about one barcoded beta molecule for each two T cells. Study-wide results and caveats: As naive T cell percentage varied, TCR beta diversity correlated strongly with it. Relative to aged donors, long-lived donors carried more naive CD4+ cells and displayed higher diversity.

CDR3 length: 13 amino acids. CDR1 SQVTM and CDR2 ANQGSEA come from the germline V gene. V dropped 7 bases and J dropped 1; count of bases not matched to a gene: 3. This clonotype was counted many times. As yet, its antigen is unknown. A J-beta primer mix and a sample-barcoded 5' primer were used in a second PCR of roughly 6 to 11 cycles. Template switching added a 12-random-nucleotide identifier to every cDNA molecule. TCRdb reanalysed the 5' RACE reads using MiXCR and keeps one entry per CDR3 protein. This sample has about 1 million distinct CDR3 sequences, with 35% to 50% found just once. The genes are TRBV29-1 and TRBJ2-7, with 11 bases that match TRBD2. The specimen sequenced was blood. This TCR came from a woman aged 55-69 years in good health. CDR3 protein: CSGGTSGSYEQYF. The CDR3 coding sequence is TGCAGCGGAGGGACTAGCGGATCCTACGAGCAGTACTTC.